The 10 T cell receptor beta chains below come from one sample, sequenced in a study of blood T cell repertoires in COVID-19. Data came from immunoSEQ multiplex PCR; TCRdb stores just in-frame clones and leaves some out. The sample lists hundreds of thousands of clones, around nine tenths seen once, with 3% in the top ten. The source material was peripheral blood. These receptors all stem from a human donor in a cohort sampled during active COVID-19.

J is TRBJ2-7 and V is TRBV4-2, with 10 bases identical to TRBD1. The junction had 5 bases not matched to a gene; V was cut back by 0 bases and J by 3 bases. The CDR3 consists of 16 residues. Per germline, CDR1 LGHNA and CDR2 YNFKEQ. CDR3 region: CASSQETGTGVYEQYF. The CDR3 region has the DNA TGTGCCAGCAGCCAAGAGACGGGGACAGGGGTCTACGAGCAGTACTTC.

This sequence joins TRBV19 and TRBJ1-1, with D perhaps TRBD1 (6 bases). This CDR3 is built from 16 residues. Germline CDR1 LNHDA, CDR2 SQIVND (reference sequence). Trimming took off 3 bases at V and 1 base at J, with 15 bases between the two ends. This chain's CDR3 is CASSMIGTQTNTEAFF. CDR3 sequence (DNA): TGTGCCAGTAGTATGATCGGGACACAGACGAACACTGAAGCTTTCTTT.

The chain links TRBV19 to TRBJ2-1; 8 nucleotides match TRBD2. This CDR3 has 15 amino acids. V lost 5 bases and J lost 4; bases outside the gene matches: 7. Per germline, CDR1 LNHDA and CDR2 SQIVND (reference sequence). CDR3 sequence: CASSSGLARYNEQFF. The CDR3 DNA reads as TGTGCCAGTAGTTCCGGACTAGCCCGATACAATGAGCAGTTCTTC.

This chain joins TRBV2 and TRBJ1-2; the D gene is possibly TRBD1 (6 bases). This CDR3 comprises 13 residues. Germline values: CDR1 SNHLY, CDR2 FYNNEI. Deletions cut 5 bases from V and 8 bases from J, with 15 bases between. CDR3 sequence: CASSPGQTRGYTF. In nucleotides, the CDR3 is TGTGCCAGCAGTCCAGGACAGACGAGGGGCTACACCTTC.

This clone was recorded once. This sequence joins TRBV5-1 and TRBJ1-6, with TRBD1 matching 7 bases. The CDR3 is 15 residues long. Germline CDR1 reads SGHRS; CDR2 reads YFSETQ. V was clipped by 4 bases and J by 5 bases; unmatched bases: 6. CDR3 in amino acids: CASSSSGQNNSPLHF. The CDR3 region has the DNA TGCGCCAGCAGCAGCTCGGGACAGAATAATTCACCCCTCCACTTT.

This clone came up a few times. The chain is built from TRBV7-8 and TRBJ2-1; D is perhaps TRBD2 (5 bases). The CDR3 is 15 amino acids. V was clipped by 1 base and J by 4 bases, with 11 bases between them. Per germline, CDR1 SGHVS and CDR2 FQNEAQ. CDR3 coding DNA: TGTGCCAGCAGCTTAGAAGCGGTAGCGTACAATGAGCAGTTCTTC. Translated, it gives CASSLEAVAYNEQFF.

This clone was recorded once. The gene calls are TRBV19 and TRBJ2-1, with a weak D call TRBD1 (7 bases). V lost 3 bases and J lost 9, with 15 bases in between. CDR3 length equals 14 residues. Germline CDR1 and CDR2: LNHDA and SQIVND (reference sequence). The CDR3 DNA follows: TGTGCCAGTAGTATGAGGCAGGGGGGAACTGAGCAGTTCTTC. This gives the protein CASSMRQGGTEQFF. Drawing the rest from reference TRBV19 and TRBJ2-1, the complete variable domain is DGGITQSPKYLFRKEGQNVTLSCEQNLNHDAMYWYRQDPGQGLRLIYYSQIVNDFQKGDIAEGYSVSREKKESFPLTVTSAQKNPTAFYLCASSMRQGGTEQFFGPGTRLTVL.

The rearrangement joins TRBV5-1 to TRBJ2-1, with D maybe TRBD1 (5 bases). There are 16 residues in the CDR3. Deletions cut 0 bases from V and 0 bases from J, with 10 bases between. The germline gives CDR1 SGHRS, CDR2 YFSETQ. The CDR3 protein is CASSLVGASSYNEQFF. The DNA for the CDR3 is TGCGCCAGCAGCTTGGTTGGGGCGAGCTCCTACAATGAGCAGTTCTTC. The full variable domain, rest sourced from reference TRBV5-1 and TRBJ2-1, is KAGVTQTPRYLIKTRGQQVTLSCSPISGHRSVSWYQQTPGQGLQFLFEYFSETQRNKGNFPGRFSGRQFSNSRSEMNVSTLELGDSALYLCASSLVGASSYNEQFFGPGTRLTVL.

The CDR3: CASSRAAGGLHNEQFF. CDR3 in DNA: TGTGCCAGCAGCCGGGCAGCGGGGGGGCTCCACAATGAGCAGTTCTTC. The chain has TRBV14 and TRBJ2-1; 10 positions agree with TRBD2. J lost 5 bases, V lost 4 bases, and 8 bases had no gene match. CDR3 size: 16 residues. Germline V gene lookup returns CDR1 SGHDN and CDR2 FVKESK. Complete variable domain (other parts from reference TRBV14 and TRBJ2-1): EAGVTQFPSHSVIEKGQTVTLRCDPISGHDNLYWYRRVMGKEIKFLLHFVKESKQDESGMPNNRFLAERTGGTYSTLKVQPAELEDSGVYFCASSRAAGGLHNEQFFGPGTRLTVL.

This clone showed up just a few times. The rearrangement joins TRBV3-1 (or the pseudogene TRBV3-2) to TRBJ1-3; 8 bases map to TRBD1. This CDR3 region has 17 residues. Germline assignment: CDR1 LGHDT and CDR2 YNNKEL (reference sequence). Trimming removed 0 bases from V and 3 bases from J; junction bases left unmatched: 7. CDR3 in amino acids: CASSQEVQGALGNTIYF. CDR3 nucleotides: TGTGCCAGCAGCCAAGAAGTTCAGGGGGCGCTTGGAAACACCATATATTTT.